A selection of T cell receptor beta chains follows, all from one sample in a study of T cells expressing NK-cell markers. Following a re-call of the 5' RACE reads, TCRdb has one entry per CDR3 protein and lacks DNA. The table for this sample gives some 460,000 distinct CDR3 sequences. Sequenced sample: blood T cells: a sorted CD56 or NKG2C T cell subset, CD4+ or CD8+ T cells, or bulk PBMC T cells (not recorded which). These receptor sequences come from a woman between 45 and 65 years old in good health. Both conserved end residues are part of each CDR3. Each record gives: CDR3 protein, V gene, J gene.

CASSRYTSAITYEQYF	TRBV14	TRBJ2-7
CASSSPVAGGPILDTQYF	TRBV11-2	TRBJ2-3
CASRPTGGTPQHF	TRBV6-5	TRBJ1-5
CASGYLLGAGANEKLFF	TRBV12-5	TRBJ1-4
CASSLVGGRETQYF	TRBV5-1	TRBJ2-5
CASSSPGQGISDTQYF	TRBV7-2	TRBJ2-3
CASGPPGYSDTQYF	TRBV12-5	TRBJ2-3
CSVIQSSNQPQHF	TRBV29-1	TRBJ1-5
CAISRGPSAGANVLTF	TRBV10-3	TRBJ2-6
CASSLTGFSGNTGELFF	TRBV7-3	TRBJ2-2
CSAKDRGPYNEQFF	TRBV29-1	TRBJ2-1
CASSVAMSGVSYNEQFF	TRBV9	TRBJ2-1
CASSLRGQQKLFF	TRBV5-6	TRBJ1-4
CASSRDSGNQPQHF	TRBV12-3/TRBV12-4	TRBJ1-5
CAYLAGVRYEQFF	TRBV30	TRBJ2-1
CASSLNDRETETQYF	TRBV5-1	TRBJ2-5
CASSPRGGSYNEQFF	TRBV7-2	TRBJ2-1
CSARFVNGYTF	TRBV20-1	TRBJ1-2
CATSRVPSYGYTF	TRBV15	TRBJ1-2
CASSSRKTETYEQYF	TRBV7-9	TRBJ2-7
CASSFALRTSGRGELFF	TRBV5-1	TRBJ2-2
CASSFRILNTGELFF	TRBV27	TRBJ2-2
CASSLTGAKNIQYF	TRBV7-2	TRBJ2-4
CASSQAGQTQETQYF	TRBV4-2	TRBJ2-5
CASSRTSGITSTDTQYF	TRBV3-1	TRBJ2-3
CASSLGPPSTDTQYF	TRBV5-1	TRBJ2-3